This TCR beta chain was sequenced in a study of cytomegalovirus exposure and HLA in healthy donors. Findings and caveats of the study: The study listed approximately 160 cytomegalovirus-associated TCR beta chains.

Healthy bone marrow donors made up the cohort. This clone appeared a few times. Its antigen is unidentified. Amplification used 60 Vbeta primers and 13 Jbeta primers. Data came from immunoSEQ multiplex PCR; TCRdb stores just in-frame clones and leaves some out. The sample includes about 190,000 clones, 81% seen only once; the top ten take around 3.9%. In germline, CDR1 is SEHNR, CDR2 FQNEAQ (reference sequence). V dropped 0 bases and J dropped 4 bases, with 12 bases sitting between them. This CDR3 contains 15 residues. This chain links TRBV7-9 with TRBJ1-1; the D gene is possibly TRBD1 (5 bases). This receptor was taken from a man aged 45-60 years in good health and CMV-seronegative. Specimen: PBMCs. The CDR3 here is CASSLAGVGGTEAFF. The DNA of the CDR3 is TGTGCCAGCAGCTTAGCGGGGGTCGGGGGCACTGAAGCTTTCTTT.